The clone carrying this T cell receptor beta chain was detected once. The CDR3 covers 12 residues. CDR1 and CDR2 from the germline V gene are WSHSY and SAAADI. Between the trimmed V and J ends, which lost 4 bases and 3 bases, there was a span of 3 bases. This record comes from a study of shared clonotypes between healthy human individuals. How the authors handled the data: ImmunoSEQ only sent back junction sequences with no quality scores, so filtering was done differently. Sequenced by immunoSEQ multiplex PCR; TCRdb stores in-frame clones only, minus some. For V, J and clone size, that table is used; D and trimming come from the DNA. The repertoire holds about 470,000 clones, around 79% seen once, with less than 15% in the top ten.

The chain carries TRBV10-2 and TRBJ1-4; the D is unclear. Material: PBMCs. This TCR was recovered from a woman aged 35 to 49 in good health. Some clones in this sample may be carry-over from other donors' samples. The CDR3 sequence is CASSASNEKLFF. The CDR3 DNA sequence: TGCGCCAGCAGTGCCTCTAATGAAAAACTGTTTTTT.